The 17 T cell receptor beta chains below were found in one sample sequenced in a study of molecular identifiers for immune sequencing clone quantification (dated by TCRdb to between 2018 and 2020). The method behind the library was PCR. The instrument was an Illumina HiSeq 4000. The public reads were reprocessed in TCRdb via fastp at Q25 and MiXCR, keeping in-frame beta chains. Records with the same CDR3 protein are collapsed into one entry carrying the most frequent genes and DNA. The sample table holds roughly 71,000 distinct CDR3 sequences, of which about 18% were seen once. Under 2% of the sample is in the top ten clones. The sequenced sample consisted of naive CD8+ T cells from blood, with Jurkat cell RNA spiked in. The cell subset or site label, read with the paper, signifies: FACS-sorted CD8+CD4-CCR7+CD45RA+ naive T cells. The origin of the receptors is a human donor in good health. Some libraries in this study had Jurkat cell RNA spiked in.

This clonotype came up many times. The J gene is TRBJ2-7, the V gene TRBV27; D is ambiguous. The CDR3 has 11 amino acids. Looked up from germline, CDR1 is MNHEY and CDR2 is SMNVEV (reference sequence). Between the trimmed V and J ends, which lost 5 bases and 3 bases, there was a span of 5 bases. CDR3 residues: CASSTGYEQYF. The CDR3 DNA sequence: TGTGCCAGCAGTACTGGCTACGAGCAGTACTTC.

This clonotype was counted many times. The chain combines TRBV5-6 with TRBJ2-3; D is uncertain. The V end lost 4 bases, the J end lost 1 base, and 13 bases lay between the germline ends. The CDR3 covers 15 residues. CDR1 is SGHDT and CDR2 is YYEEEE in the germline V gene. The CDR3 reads CASSPEVSGTDTQYF. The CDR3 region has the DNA TGTGCCAGCAGCCCTGAGGTGTCGGGCACAGATACGCAGTATTTT.

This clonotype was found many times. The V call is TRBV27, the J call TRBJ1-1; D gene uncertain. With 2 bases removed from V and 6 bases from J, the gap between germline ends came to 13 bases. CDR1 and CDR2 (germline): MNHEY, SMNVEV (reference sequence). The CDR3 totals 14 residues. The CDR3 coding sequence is TGTGCCAGCAGTTTAAACGGCTATATCGCTGAAGCTTTCTTT. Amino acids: CASSLNGYIAEAFF.

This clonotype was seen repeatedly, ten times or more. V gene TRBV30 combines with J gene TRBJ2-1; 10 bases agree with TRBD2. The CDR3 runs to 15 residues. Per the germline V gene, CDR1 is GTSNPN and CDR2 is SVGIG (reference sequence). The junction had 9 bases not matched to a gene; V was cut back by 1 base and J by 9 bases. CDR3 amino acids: CAWSDTSGIVAEQFF. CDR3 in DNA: TGTGCCTGGAGTGATACTAGCGGGATAGTCGCTGAGCAGTTCTTC.

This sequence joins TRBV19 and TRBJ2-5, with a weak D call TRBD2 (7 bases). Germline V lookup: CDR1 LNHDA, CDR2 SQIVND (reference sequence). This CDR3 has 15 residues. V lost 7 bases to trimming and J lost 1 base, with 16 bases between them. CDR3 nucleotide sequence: TGTGCCAGTACCAAAGAGGGGGGGATCCAAGAGACCCAGTACTTC. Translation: CASTKEGGIQETQYF.

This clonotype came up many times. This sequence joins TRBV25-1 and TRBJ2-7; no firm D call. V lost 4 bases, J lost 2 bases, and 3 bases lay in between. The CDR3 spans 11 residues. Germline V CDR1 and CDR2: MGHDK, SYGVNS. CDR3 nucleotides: TGTGCCAGCAGTGTGGCCTACGAGCAGTACTTC. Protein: CASSVAYEQYF.

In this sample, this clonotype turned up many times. CDR3 sequence (DNA): TGTGCCAGCAACAGGGTTAATCGTGACACTGAAGCTTTCTTT. It specifies CASNRVNRDTEAFF. This sequence joins TRBV27 and TRBJ1-1; D may be TRBD1 (6 bases). The V end was cut by 7 bases, the J end by 3 bases, with 15 bases between. The germline CDR1 and CDR2 sequences are MNHEY and SMNVEV (reference sequence). The CDR3 runs to 14 residues.

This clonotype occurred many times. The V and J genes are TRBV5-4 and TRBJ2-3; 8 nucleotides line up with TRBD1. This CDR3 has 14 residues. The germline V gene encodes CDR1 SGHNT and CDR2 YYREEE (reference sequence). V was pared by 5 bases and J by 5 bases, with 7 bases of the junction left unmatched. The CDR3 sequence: CASRHGQGIDTQYF. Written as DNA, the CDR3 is TGTGCCAGCAGACATGGACAGGGTATAGATACGCAGTATTTT.

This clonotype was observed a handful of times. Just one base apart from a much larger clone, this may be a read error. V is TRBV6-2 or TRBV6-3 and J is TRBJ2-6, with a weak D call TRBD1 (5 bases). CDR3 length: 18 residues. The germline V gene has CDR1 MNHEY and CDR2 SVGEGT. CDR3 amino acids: CASSSLRATHSGANDLTF. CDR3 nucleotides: TGTGCCAGCAGTTCCCTCAGGGCCACACACTCTGGGGCCAACGACCTGACTTTC.

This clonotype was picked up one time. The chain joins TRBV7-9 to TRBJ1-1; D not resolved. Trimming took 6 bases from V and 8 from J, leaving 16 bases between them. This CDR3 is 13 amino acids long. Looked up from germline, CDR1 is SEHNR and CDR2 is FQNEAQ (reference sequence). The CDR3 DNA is TGTGCCAGCAGATTATTGGATAGACCAGAAGCTTTCTTT. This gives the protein CASRLLDRPEAFF.

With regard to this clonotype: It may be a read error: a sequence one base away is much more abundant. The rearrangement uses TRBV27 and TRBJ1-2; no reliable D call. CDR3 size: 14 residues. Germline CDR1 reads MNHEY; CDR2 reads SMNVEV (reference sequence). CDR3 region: CASSPWEGMKNYAF. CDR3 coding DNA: TGTGCCAGCAGCCCCTGGGAGGGTATGAAGAACTACGCCTTC.

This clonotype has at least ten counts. CDR3 in DNA: TGTGCCAGCAGGCCTGGGACAGGGGCTTTCACAGATACGCAGTATTTT. This translates into CASRPGTGAFTDTQYF. V usage is TRBV27 and J usage is TRBJ2-3; 10 bases are shared with TRBD1. Germline CDR1 is MNHEY and CDR2 is SMNVEV (reference sequence). The CDR3 consists of 16 residues. V trimming: 6 bases; J trimming: 2 bases; junction bases outside the gene matches: 8.

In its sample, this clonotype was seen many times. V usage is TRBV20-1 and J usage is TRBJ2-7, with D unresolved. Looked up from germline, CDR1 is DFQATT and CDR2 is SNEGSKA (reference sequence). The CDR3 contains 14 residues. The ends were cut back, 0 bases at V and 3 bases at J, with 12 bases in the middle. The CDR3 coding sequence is TGCAGTGCTAGAGATGAGCCATACCACTACGAGCAGTACTTC. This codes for CSARDEPYHYEQYF.

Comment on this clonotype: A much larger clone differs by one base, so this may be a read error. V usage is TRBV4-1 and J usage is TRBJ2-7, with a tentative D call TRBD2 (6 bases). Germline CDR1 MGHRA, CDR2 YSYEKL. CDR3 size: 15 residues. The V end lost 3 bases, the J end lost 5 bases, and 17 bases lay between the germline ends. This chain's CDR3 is CASSQGGSSAHEQYF. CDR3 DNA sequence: TGCGCCAGCAGCCAGGGGGGTTCGTCGGCCCACGAGCAGTACTTC.

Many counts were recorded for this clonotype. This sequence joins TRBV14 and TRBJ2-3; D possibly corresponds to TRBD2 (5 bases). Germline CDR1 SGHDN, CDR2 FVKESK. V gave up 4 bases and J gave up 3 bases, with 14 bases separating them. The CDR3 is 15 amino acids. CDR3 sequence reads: CASSLRTSSTDTQYF. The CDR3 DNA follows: TGTGCCAGCAGCCTCCGGACTTCGAGTACAGATACGCAGTATTTT.

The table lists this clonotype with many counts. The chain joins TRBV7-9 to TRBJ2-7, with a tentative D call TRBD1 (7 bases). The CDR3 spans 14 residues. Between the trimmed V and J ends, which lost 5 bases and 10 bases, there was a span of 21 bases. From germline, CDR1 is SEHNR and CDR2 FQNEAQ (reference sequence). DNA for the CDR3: TGTGCCAGCAGCCCAGAACAGGGGAGGCCGGAACAGTACTTC. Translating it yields CASSPEQGRPEQYF.

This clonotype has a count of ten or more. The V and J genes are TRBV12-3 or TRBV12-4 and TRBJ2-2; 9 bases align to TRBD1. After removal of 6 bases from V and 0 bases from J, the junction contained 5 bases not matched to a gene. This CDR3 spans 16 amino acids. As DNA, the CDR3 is TGTGCCAGCAGCCACGGGACAGGGACGAACACCGGGGAGCTGTTTTTT. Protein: CASSHGTGTNTGELFF.